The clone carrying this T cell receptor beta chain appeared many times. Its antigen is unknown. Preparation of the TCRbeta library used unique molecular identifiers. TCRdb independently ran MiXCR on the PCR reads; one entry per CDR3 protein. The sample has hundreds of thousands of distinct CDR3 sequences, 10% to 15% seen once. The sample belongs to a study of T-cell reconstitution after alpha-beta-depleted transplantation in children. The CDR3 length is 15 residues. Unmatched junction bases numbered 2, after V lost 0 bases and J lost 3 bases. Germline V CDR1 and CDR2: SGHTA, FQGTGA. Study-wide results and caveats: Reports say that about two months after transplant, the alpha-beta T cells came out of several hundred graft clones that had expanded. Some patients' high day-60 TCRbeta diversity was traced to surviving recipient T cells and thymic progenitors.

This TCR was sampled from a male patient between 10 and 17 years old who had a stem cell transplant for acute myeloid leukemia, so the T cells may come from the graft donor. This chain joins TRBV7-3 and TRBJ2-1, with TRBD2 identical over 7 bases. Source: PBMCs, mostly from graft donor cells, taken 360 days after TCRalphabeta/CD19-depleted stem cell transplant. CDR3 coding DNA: TGTGCCAGCAGCTTAACTGGCGGGAGCTACAATGAGCAGTTCTTC. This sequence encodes CASSLTGGSYNEQFF.